These T cell receptor beta chains were read from a single sample in a study of CD8 T cells in Susac syndrome. Each CDR3 protein is one row after TCRdb ran MiXCR on the immunoSEQ multiplex PCR reads. The sample holds 67,000 or so distinct CDR3 sequences; around 93% are singletons and the top ten take roughly 0.15%. Sequenced material: CD4+ T cells from PBMCs. The receptor source for this set is a human donor with Susac syndrome. The CDR3 runs from the conserved cysteine through the conserved F or W. Fields, in order: J gene, V gene, clone size, CDR3 protein. Size is stated for part of the rows, as once, few or many counts, or as a class when the clone is expanded.

J gene: TRBJ1-6; V gene: TRBV6-2/TRBV6-3; clone size: .; CDR3 protein: CASSPLIGGSYNSPLHF
J gene: TRBJ1-5; V gene: TRBV7-2; clone size: .; CDR3 protein: CASSLNNQPQHF
J gene: TRBJ2-1; V gene: TRBV29-1; clone size: .; CDR3 protein: CSVDMIGRGAGNNEQFF
J gene: TRBJ2-3; V gene: TRBV29-1; clone size: .; CDR3 protein: CSVVARVVFTDTQYF
J gene: TRBJ1-1; V gene: TRBV5-1; clone size: .; CDR3 protein: CASSLGTGSTEAFF
J gene: TRBJ1-2; V gene: TRBV30; clone size: .; CDR3 protein: CASQDRGRFNYGYTF
J gene: TRBJ2-2; V gene: TRBV27; clone size: .; CDR3 protein: CASSLRGVETGELFF
J gene: TRBJ1-1; V gene: TRBV7-2; clone size: .; CDR3 protein: CASSSRQGTEAFF
J gene: TRBJ1-4; V gene: TRBV20-1; clone size: .; CDR3 protein: CSAPTTYDGEKLFF
J gene: TRBJ2-1; V gene: TRBV6-2/TRBV6-3; clone size: .; CDR3 protein: CASSSRLAGAYNEQFF
J gene: TRBJ1-3; V gene: TRBV5-1; clone size: once; CDR3 protein: CASSPRGGGNTIYF
J gene: TRBJ1-5; V gene: TRBV20-1; clone size: .; CDR3 protein: CSAAPSNQPQHF
J gene: TRBJ2-5; V gene: TRBV24-1; clone size: .; CDR3 protein: CATSDPAGRETQYF
J gene: TRBJ2-5; V gene: TRBV19; clone size: .; CDR3 protein: CASSMYSDRGRETQYF
J gene: TRBJ2-2; V gene: TRBV7-9; clone size: .; CDR3 protein: CASTGGGGANTGELFF
J gene: TRBJ2-7; V gene: TRBV30; clone size: few; CDR3 protein: CAWSKDRGYEQYF